The 2 T cell receptor beta chains below all came from one sample that was sequenced in a study of blood T cell repertoires in COVID-19 (dated by TCRdb to about 2020). Library construction relied on the immunoSEQ multiplex PCR assay. Drawn from immuneACCESS, this table holds only the in-frame rearrangements with V and J called that TCRdb kept. Clones are partly lost; checked studies trace under half to an unresolved V gene and leave the rest unexplained. The sample yields 31,000 or so clones; around 90% were counted once. The ten biggest clones cover roughly 1.4% of the sample. Material: peripheral blood. The receptors were gathered from a man between 60 and 70 years old with active COVID-19.

This clone has only one observation. The chain recombines TRBV5-1 with TRBJ1-1, with 9 bases aligning to TRBD1. The CDR3 has 15 amino acids. Germline assignment: CDR1 SGHRS and CDR2 YFSETQ. The V and J ends lost 9 bases and 0 bases, in that order; junction bases with no gene match: 9. The DNA for the CDR3 is TGCGCCACCACGAGGACAGGGGAACTGAACACTGAAGCTTTCTTT. This encodes CATTRTGELNTEAFF. The full variable domain, its missing parts supplied by reference TRBV5-1 and TRBJ1-1, is KAGVTQTPRYLIKTRGQQVTLSCSPISGHRSVSWYQQTPGQGLQFLFEYFSETQRNKGNFPGRFSGRQFSNSRSEMNVSTLELGDSALYLCATTRTGELNTEAFFGQGTRLTVV.

This clone was observed once. CDR3 region: CASSQDWASLETQYF. The CDR3 DNA sequence: TGTGCCAGCAGCCAAGATTGGGCTAGCCTGGAGACCCAGTACTTC. V gene TRBV3-1 (or the pseudogene TRBV3-2) combines with J gene TRBJ2-5, with D maybe TRBD2 (5 bases). Looked up from germline, CDR1 is LGHDT and CDR2 is YNNKEL (reference sequence). This CDR3 has 15 amino acids. Trimming removed 0 bases from V and 5 bases from J, with 13 bases in between.